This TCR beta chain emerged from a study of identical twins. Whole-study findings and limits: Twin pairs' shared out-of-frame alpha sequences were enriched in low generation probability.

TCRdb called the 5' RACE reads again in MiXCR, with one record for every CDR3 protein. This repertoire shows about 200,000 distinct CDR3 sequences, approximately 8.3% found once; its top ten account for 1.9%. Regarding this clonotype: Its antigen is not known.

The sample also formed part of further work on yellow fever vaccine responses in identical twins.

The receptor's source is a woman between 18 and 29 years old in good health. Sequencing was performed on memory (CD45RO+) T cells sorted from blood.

CDR3 amino acids: CASSFTGSGNTIYF. The CDR3 DNA is TGTGCCAGCAGTTTCACAGGCTCTGGAAACACCATATATTTT. The chain couples TRBV6-2 or TRBV6-3 to TRBJ1-3; a possible D gene is TRBD1 (5 bases). V was pared by 4 bases and J by 0 bases, with 7 bases between. Germline values: CDR1 MNHEY, CDR2 SVGEGT. CDR3 size: 14 residues.